This T cell receptor (beta chain) stems from a study of T-cell reconstitution after alpha-beta-depleted transplantation in children. This clonotype was detected ten times or more. Researchers prepared the TCRbeta library using unique molecular identifiers, the study reports. TCRdb itself ran the PCR reads through MiXCR, one entry per CDR3 protein. The data show approximately 240,000 distinct CDR3 sequences, with around 10% seen just once and 5% to 7% held by the top ten. CDR1 MNHNS and CDR2 SASEGT come from the germline V gene. This CDR3 has 15 residues. Deletions cut 2 bases from V and 9 bases from J, with 14 bases between.

The sequence was obtained from a human donor who donated a stem cell graft to a child with acute lymphoblastic leukemia. Sequenced material: PBMCs from the stem cell graft donor, taken from the stem cell graft. The V call is TRBV6-1, the J call TRBJ1-6, with D unclear. The CDR3 here is CASSEQDMQSSPLHF. The CDR3 coding sequence is TGTGCCAGCAGTGAACAAGACATGCAGAGTTCACCCCTCCACTTT.